The 17 T cell receptor beta chains below all came from one sample that was sequenced in a study of cytomegalovirus exposure and HLA in healthy donors. A multiplex PCR was run with 60 Vbeta primers and 13 Jbeta primers. The table came from immunoSEQ multiplex PCR; TCRdb's copy has only in-frame clones and leaves some out. This repertoire shows 130,000 or so clones, roughly 70% found once; its top ten account for around 6.6%. The sample taken for sequencing was PBMCs. The receptors shown here come from a man aged 35 to 55 in good health and CMV-seropositive.

V gene TRBV14 combines with J gene TRBJ2-7, with 9 bases that match TRBD1. The V gene's germline CDR1 is SGHDN and CDR2 FVKESK. The CDR3 runs 14 residues. With V trimmed by 4 bases and J by 5 bases, 6 bases remained unmatched. The CDR3 loop reads CASSPEGQGDEQYF. In DNA form, the CDR3 reads TGTGCCAGCAGCCCCGAGGGACAGGGTGACGAGCAGTACTTC.

The chain recombines TRBV19 with TRBJ1-4, with a tentative D call TRBD1 (6 bases). Germline CDR1 reads LNHDA; CDR2 reads SQIVND (reference sequence). V was trimmed by 9 bases and J by 7 bases, leaving 15 bases between them. CDR3 length equals 13 residues. The CDR3 bases are TGTGCCAGCAGGGGCAGGGGCGGTGAAAAACTGTTTTTT. Translated: CASRGRGGEKLFF.

The V and J genes are TRBV4-2 and TRBJ1-2, with TRBD1 identical over 8 bases. Unmatched junction bases numbered 15, after V lost 8 bases and J lost 7 bases. In germline, CDR1 is LGHNA, CDR2 YNFKEQ. The CDR3 covers 15 residues. CDR3 residues: CASSVSDQGARGYTF. CDR3 DNA: TGTGCCAGCTCGGTCAGCGATCAGGGGGCGCGTGGCTACACCTTC.

To note about this clone: Other DNA sequences in the same sample also yield this CDR3. This chain connects TRBV30 to TRBJ1-3; D gene uncertain. In germline, CDR1 is GTSNPN, CDR2 SVGIG (reference sequence). V was shortened by 0 bases and J by 4 bases, with 7 bases between the two germline ends. CDR3 length equals 13 residues. Here the CDR3 reads CAWSVAGGNTIYF. The CDR3 region has the DNA TGTGCCTGGAGTGTAGCGGGAGGAAACACCATATATTTT.

The chain combines TRBV6-1 with TRBJ1-1; 10 nucleotides agree with TRBD1. J was trimmed by 1 base and V by 7 bases; bases with no gene match: 3. This CDR3 is built from 14 residues. CDR1 is MNHNS and CDR2 is SASEGT in the germline V gene. The CDR3 DNA reads as TGTGCCAGCATCGACAGGGGGCGGAACACTGAAGCTTTCTTT. Amino acids: CASIDRGRNTEAFF.

V and J are TRBV9 and TRBJ2-1, with 12 bases that match TRBD2. The trim removed 8 bases at V and 7 bases at J, leaving 7 bases unmatched. CDR1 and CDR2 from the germline V gene are SGDLS and YYNGEE. CDR3 length: 14 amino acids. The CDR3 DNA follows: TGTGCCAGTAACCTAGCGGGAGGGGGAAATGAGCAGTTCTTC. Translated, it gives CASNLAGGGNEQFF.

The chain combines TRBV18 with TRBJ2-2; weak D call: TRBD2 (6 bases). V was trimmed by 3 bases and J by 5 bases, leaving 16 bases between them. The germline V gene encodes CDR1 KGHSH and CDR2 LQKENI. This CDR3 is built from 16 residues. The CDR3 DNA reads TGTGCCAGCTCACCCTGGGACTTCGGCGGGACCGGGGAGCTGTTTTTT. It is translated as CASSPWDFGGTGELFF.

The V gene is TRBV10-2, the J gene TRBJ1-2; 7 bases are a match to TRBD1. The CDR3 is made up of 15 amino acids. The germline gives CDR1 WSHSY, CDR2 SAAADI. V was clipped by 7 bases and J by 0 bases; unmatched bases: 8. The CDR3 here is CASIGAGGTNYGYTF. As DNA, the CDR3 is TGCGCCAGCATCGGGGCAGGGGGTACTAACTATGGCTACACCTTC.

This clone occurred a few times. This chain joins TRBV5-1 and TRBJ2-1, with TRBD2 matching 9 bases. CDR1 and CDR2 from the germline V gene are SGHRS and YFSETQ. The CDR3 contains 15 residues. V dropped 0 bases and J dropped 6; count of bases not matched to a gene: 4. The CDR3 coding sequence is TGCGCCAGCAGCTTGGGGACTAGCGATATCAATGAGCAGTTCTTC. Residues: CASSLGTSDINEQFF.

This chain joins TRBV5-1 and TRBJ1-4, with a possible D match to TRBD1 (5 bases). Trimming left V 0 bases short and J 8 bases short, with 11 bases between. The CDR3 consists of 14 residues. CDR1 and CDR2 from the germline V gene are SGHRS and YFSETQ. The DNA of the CDR3 is TGCGCCAGCAGCTTGGAAGGGGATAAAGAAAAACTGTTTTTT. Its protein is CASSLEGDKEKLFF.

This rearrangement joins TRBV28 to TRBJ2-2; D is possibly TRBD1 (5 bases). CDR1 and CDR2 (germline): MDHEN, SYDVKM. This CDR3 spans 16 amino acids. Trimming left V 3 bases short and J 1 base short, with 12 bases between. The chain's CDR3 is CASSFIRTLNTGELFF. The CDR3 bases are TGTGCCAGCAGTTTTATCCGGACACTGAACACCGGGGAGCTGTTTTTT.

The V gene is TRBV6-5, the J gene TRBJ1-2; 8 nucleotides match TRBD1. The V segment lost 0 bases and the J segment 3 bases; nucleotides outside the gene matches: 6. The CDR3 covers 16 residues. The germline CDR1 and CDR2 sequences are MNHEY and SVGAGI. CDR3 protein: CASSYSSQGGHYGYTF. CDR3 nucleotides: TGTGCCAGCAGTTACTCTTCACAGGGGGGACACTATGGCTACACCTTC.

This chain uses TRBV5-1 with TRBJ2-2, with 7 nucleotides matching TRBD1. Per the germline V gene, CDR1 is SGHRS and CDR2 is YFSETQ. V shed 3 bases and J 4 bases; nucleotides not matched to a gene: 12. The CDR3 contains 17 residues. The CDR3 region is CASSWLMTGSGTGELFF. The CDR3 DNA reads TGCGCCAGCAGCTGGCTGATGACAGGGTCGGGCACCGGGGAGCTGTTTTTT.

A few counts support this clone. The chain is built from TRBV11-2 and TRBJ1-1; maybe TRBD1 (6 bases). This CDR3 has 16 amino acids. Germline CDR1 reads SGHAT; CDR2 reads FQNNGV. Trimming cost V 5 bases and J 0 bases, with 16 bases left between them. For the CDR3, the DNA is TGTGCCAGCAGCCACTCCAGGGGTATCATGAACACTGAAGCTTTCTTT. Translating gives CASSHSRGIMNTEAFF. The full variable domain, in which reference TRBV11-2 and TRBJ1-1 provide the parts outside the CDR3, is EAGVAQSPRYKIIEKRQSVAFWCNPISGHATLYWYQQILGQGPKLLIQFQNNGVVDDSQLPKDRFSAERLKGVDSTLKIQPAKLEDSAVYLCASSHSRGIMNTEAFFGQGTRLTVV.

This chain connects TRBV21-1 to TRBJ2-1; the table names TRBD1, a call not compared with the DNA. TRBV21-1 is a known pseudogene. The CDR3 consists of 13 residues. The CDR3 DNA reads as TGTGCCAGCAGCAAACCAGACAGGGAAGAGCAGTTCTTC. Its protein product is CASSKPDREEQFF.

The V and J genes are TRBV5-1 and TRBJ1-2; a weak D match, TRBD1 (6 bases). The CDR3 runs to 16 residues. The germline gives CDR1 SGHRS, CDR2 YFSETQ. V was pared by 4 bases and J by 4 bases, with 20 bases between. The DNA for the CDR3 is TGCGCCAGCAGCACCACCCTCAGGGGAGTAGGCTATGGCTACACCTTC. It is translated as CASSTTLRGVGYGYTF.

This clone has a handful of counts. The chain employs TRBV18 and TRBJ1-5, with 7 bases that match TRBD1. CDR1 and CDR2 (germline): KGHSH, LQKENI. Trimming removed 6 bases from V and 4 bases from J; junction bases left unmatched: 6. This CDR3 spans 14 amino acids. CDR3 sequence reads: CASSPDRPNQPQHF. The CDR3 nucleotides are TGTGCCAGCTCCCCGGACAGGCCTAATCAGCCCCAGCATTTT.